This TCR beta chain emerged from a study of CD8+CD57+ T cells in acquired aplastic anemia. On the study more broadly: Average DNA yield from sorted CD4+ and CD8+ cells was about 3.2 ug. Healthy-donor CD4+ cells averaged around 10 million reads.

Genomic DNA, serving as template, underwent TCR beta VDJ and CDR3 profiling. Each CDR3 protein gets one entry after TCRdb re-called the reads with MiXCR. This table has about 220,000 distinct CDR3 sequences, approximately 35% appearing once. The CDR3 consists of 12 residues. The germline V and J ends were trimmed by 4 bases and 3 bases, with 6 bases remaining between them. Germline V lookup: CDR1 SEHNR, CDR2 FQNEAQ (reference sequence). This clonotype was picked up many times. Its target is unknown. General observations from the study: Patients shared some 29 CD8+ CDR3 sequences with controls. Patients and healthy controls showed no significant CD8+ Simpson's diversity difference.

V gene TRBV7-9 combines with J gene TRBJ1-2, with D perhaps matching TRBD1 (5 bases). The source is a human donor in good health, serving as a control. The sequenced material came from sorted CD4+, CD8+, or CD8+CD57+ T cells (not recorded which) from PBMCs. CDR3 nucleotide sequence: TGTGCCAGCAGCTCGACAGACTATGGCTACACCTTC. It codes for CASSSTDYGYTF.